A few counts support the clone carrying this T cell receptor (beta chain). Its antigen is not known. CDR3 length: 14 amino acids. CDR1 and CDR2 from the germline V gene are MNHNY and SVGAGI (reference sequence). J lost 3 bases, V lost 8 bases, and 5 bases had no gene match. Primers included in the PCR were 60 Vbeta and 13 Jbeta primers. In the original workflow: Counted up in a later analysis, unique TCR beta chains came to about 80 million, with around 10 million shared. Repertoires were generated with immunoSEQ multiplex PCR, while TCRdb's copy carries only in-frame clones and drops some. V and J calls and clone size come straight from that table; D and trimming were deduced from the DNA. The data show roughly 100,000 clones, over 65% seen once. This record comes from a study of cytomegalovirus exposure and HLA in healthy donors. General study results and limits: In a later analysis, productive TCRs from donors in an Asian-associated ancestry cluster reportedly carried fewer N-insertions than the cohort mean. The study put 150 to 200 TCR beta chains on its list as cytomegalovirus-associated. An observed cluster of highly shared sequence variants was recorded as a likely sequencing artifact.

The TCR was taken from a man aged 35 to 55 in good health and CMV-seropositive. The V gene is TRBV6-6, the J gene TRBJ1-3, with 9 bases that match TRBD1. The sample was PBMCs. The chain's CDR3 is CASSTGGYGNTIYF. CDR3 DNA sequence: TGTGCCAGCTCGACAGGGGGATATGGAAACACCATATATTTT.